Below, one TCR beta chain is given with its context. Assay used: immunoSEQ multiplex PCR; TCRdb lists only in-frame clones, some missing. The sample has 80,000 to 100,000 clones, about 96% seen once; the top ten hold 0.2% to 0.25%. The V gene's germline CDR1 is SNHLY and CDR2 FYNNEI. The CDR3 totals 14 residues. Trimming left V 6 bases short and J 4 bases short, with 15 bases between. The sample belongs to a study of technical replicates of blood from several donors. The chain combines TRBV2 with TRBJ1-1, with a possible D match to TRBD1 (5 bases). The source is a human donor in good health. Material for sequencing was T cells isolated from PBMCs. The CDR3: CASSLRVGVTEAFF. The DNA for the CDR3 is TGTGCCAGCAGCCTCAGGGTTGGCGTCACTGAAGCTTTCTTT.